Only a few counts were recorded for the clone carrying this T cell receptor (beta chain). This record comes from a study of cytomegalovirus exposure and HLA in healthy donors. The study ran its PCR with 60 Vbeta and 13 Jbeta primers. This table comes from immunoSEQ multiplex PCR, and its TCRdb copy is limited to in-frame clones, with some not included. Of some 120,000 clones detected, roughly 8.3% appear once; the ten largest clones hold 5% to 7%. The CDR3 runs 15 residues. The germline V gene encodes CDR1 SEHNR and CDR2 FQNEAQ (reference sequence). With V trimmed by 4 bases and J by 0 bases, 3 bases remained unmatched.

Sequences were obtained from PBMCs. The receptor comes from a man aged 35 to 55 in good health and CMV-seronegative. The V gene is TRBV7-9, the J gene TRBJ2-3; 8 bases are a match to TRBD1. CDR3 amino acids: CASSSQGVSTDTQYF. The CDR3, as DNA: TGTGCCAGCAGCTCACAGGGGGTTAGCACAGATACGCAGTATTTT.